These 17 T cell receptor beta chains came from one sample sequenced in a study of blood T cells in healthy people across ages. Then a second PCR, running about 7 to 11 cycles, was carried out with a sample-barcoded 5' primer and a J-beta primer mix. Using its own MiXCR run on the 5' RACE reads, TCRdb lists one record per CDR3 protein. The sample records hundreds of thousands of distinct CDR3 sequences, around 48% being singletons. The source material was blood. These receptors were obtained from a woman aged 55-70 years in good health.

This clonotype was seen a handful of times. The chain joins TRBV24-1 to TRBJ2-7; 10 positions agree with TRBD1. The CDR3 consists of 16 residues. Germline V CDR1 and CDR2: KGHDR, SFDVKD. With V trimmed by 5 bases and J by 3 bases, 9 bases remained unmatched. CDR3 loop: CATSAGGQGGYYEQYF. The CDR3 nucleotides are TGTGCCACCAGTGCCGGAGGACAGGGGGGATACTACGAGCAGTACTTC.

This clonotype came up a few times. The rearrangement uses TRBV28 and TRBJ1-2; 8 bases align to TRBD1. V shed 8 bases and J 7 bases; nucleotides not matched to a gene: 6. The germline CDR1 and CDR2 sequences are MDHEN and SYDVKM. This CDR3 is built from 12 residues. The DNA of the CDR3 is TGTGCCAGCGGGACAGGTCCGGTTGGCTACACCTTC. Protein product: CASGTGPVGYTF.

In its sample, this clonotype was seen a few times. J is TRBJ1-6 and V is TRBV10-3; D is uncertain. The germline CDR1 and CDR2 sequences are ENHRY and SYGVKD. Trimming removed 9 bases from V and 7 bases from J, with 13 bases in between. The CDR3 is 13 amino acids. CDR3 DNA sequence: TGTGCCATTGCCCCCTCACTCAATTCACCCCTCCACTTT. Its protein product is CAIAPSLNSPLHF.

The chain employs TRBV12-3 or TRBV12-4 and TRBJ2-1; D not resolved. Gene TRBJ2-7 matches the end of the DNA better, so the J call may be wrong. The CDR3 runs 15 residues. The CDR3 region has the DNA TGTGCCAGCAGGATGGCAACTGGCTCCTACAATGAGCAGTACTTC. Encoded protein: CASRMATGSYNEQYF.

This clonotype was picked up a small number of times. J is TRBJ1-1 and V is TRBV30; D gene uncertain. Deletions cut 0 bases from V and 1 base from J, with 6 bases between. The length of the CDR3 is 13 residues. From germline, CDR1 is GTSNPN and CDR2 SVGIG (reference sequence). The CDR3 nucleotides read TGTGCCTGGAGTGTACTGAAGAACACTGAAGCTTTCTTT. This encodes CAWSVLKNTEAFF. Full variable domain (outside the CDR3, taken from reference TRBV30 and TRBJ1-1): SQTIHQWPATLVQPVGSPLSLECTVEGTSNPNLYWYRQAAGRGLQLLFYSVGIGQISSEVPQNLSASRPQDRQFILSSKKLLLSDSGFYLCAWSVLKNTEAFFGQGTRLTVV.

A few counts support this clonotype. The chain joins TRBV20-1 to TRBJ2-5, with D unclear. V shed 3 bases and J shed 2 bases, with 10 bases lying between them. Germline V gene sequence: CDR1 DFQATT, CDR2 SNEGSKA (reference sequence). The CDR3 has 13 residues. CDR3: CSASIQRQETQYF. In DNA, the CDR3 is TGCAGTGCTAGTATCCAGAGACAAGAGACCCAGTACTTC.

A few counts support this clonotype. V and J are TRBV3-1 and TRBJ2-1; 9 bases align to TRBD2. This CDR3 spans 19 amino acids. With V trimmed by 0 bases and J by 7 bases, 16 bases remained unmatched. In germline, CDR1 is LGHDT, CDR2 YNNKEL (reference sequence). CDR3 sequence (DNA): TGTGCCAGCAGCCAAGATCGGGGTTGGCGGGAGGGCCGGCGAAATGAGCAGTTCTTC. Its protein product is CASSQDRGWREGRRNEQFF.

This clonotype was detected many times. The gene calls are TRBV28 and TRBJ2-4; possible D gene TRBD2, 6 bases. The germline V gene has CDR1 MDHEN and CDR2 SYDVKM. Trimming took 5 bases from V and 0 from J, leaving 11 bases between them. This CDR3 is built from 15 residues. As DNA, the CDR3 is TGTGCCAGCAGTCCCGGGAGTCTAGCCAAAAACATTCAGTACTTC. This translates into CASSPGSLAKNIQYF.

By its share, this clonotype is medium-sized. The CDR3 DNA sequence: TGTGCCAGCAGGGCGGGAGTAAGGGAGACCCAGTACTTC. This sequence encodes CASRAGVRETQYF. The chain links TRBV2 to TRBJ2-5; 7 bases line up with TRBD2. The CDR3 totals 13 residues. J gave up 5 bases and V 6 bases, and 6 bases lay outside the gene matches. Germline V CDR1 and CDR2: SNHLY, FYNNEI.

CDR3 nucleotide sequence: TGTGCCAGCAGCTTTGGGGACTCGGGGAAGCCCCAGCATTTT. It specifies CASSFGDSGKPQHF. The chain carries TRBV5-5 and TRBJ1-5; possible D gene TRBD1, 5 bases. CDR3 size: 14 residues. Looked up from germline, CDR1 is SGHKS and CDR2 is YYEKEE (reference sequence). The germline V and J ends were trimmed by 2 bases and 8 bases, with 14 bases remaining between them.

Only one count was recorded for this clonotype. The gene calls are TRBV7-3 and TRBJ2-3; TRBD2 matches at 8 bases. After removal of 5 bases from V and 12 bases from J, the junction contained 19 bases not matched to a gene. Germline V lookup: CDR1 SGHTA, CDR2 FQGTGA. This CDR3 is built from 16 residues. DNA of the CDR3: TGTGCCAGCAGCCGACGAGGGGTTTCCGGGAGGGCCGACCAGTATTTT. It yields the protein CASSRRGVSGRADQYF. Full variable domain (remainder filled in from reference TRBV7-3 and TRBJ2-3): GAGVSQTPSNKVTEKGKYVELRCDPISGHTALYWYRQSLGQGPEFLIYFQGTGAADDSGLPNDRFFAVRPEGSVSTLKIQRTERGDSAVYLCASSRRGVSGRADQYFGPGTRLTVL.

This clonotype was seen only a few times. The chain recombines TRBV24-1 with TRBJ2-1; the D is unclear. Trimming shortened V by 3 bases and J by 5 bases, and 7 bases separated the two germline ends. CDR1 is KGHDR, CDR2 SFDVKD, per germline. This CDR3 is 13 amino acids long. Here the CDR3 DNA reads TGTGCCACCAGTGATGCAGGAGACAATGAGCAGTTCTTC. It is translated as CATSDAGDNEQFF.

The CDR3 reads CASSLGHTAQGYTF. CDR3 bases: TGTGCCAGCAGCTTAGGTCACACAGCCCAGGGCTACACCTTC. The chain combines TRBV7-3 with TRBJ1-2; D gene uncertain. The germline V gene encodes CDR1 SGHTA and CDR2 FQGTGA. V lost 2 bases, J lost 8 bases, and 15 bases lay in between. This CDR3 region has 14 residues.

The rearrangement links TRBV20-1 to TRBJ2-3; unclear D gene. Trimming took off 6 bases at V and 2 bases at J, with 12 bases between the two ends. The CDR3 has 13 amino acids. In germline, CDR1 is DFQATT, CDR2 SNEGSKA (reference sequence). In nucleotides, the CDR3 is TGCAGTGCCCCTAGGCCTTCCACAGATACGCAGTATTTT. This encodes CSAPRPSTDTQYF.

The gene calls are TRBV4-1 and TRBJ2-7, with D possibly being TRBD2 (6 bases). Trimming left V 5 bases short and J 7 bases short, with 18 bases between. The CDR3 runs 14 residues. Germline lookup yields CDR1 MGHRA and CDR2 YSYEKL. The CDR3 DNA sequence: TGCGCCAGCAGCTCGGAGGGGCCCTACAATGAGCAGTACTTC. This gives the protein CASSSEGPYNEQYF.

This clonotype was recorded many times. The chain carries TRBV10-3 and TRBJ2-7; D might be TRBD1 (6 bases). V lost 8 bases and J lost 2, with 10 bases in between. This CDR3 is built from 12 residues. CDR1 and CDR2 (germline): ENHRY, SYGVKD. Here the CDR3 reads CAIAQGPYEQYF. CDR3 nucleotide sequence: TGTGCCATCGCACAGGGCCCCTACGAGCAGTACTTC.

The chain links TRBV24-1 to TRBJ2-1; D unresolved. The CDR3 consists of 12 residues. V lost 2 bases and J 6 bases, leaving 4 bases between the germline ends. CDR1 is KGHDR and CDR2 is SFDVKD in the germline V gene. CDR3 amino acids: CATSDYLNEQFF. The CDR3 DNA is TGTGCCACCAGTGATTACCTCAATGAGCAGTTCTTC.